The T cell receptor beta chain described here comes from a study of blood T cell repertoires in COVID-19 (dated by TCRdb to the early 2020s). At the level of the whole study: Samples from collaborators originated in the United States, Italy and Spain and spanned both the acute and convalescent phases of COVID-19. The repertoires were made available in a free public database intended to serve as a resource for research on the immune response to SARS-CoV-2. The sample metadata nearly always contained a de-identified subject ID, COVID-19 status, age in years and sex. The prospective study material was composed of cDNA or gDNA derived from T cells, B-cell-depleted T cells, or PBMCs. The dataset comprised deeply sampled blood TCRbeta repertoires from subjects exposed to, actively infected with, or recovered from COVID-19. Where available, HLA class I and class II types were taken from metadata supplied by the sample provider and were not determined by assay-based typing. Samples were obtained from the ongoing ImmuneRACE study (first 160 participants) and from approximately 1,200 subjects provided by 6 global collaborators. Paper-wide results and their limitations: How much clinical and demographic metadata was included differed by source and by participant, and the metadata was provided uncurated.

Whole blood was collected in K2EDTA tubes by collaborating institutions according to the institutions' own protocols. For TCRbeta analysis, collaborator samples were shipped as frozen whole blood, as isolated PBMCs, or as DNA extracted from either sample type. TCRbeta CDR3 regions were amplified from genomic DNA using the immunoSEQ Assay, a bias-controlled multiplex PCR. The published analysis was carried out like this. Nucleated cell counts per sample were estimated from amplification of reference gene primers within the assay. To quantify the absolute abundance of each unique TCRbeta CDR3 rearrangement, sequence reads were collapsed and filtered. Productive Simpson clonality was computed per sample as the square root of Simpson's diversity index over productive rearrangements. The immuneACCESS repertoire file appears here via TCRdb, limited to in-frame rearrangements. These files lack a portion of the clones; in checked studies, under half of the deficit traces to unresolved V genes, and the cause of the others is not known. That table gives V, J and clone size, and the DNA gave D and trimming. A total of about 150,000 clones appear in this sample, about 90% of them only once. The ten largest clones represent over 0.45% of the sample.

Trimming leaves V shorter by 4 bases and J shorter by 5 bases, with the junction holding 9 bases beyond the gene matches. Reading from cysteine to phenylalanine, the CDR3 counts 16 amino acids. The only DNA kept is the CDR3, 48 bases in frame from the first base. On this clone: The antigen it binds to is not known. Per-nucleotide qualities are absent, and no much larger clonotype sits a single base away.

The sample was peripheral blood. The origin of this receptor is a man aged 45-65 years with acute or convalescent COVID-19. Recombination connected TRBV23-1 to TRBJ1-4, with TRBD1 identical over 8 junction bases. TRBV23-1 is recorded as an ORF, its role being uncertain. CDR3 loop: CASSPKGRGLNEKLFF. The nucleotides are TGCGCCAGCAGTCCAAAGGGCAGGGGGCTGAATGAAAAACTGTTTTTT.